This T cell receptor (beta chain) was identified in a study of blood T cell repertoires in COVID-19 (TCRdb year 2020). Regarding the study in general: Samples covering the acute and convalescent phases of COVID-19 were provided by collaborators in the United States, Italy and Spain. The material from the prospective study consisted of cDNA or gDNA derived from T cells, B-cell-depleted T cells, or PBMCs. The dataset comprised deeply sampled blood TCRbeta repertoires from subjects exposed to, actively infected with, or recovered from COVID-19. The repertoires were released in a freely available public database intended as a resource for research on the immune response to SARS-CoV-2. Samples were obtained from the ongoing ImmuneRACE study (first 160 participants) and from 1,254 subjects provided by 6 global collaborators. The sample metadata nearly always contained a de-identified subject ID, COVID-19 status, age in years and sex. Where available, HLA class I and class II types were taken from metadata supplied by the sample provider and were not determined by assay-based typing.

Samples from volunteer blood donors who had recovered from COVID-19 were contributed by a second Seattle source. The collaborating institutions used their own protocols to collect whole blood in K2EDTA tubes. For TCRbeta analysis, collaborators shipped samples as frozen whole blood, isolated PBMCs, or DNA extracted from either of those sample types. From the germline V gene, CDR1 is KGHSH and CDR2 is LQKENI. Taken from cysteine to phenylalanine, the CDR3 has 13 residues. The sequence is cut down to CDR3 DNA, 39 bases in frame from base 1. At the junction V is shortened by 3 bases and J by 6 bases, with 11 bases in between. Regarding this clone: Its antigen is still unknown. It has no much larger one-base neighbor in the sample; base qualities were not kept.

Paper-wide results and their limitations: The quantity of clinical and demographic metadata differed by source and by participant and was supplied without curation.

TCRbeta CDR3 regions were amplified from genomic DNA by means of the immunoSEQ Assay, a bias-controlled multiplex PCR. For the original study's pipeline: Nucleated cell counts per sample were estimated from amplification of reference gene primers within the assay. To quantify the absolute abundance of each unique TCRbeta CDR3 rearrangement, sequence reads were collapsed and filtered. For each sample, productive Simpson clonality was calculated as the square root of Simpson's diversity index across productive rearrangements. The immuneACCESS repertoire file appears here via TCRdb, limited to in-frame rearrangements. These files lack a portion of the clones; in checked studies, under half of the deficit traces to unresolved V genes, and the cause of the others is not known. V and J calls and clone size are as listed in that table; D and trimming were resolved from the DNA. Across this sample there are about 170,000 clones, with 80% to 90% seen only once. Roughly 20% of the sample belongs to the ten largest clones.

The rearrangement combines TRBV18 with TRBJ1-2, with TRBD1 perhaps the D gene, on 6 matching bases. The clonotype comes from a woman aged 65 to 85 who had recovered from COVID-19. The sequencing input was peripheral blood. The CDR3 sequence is CASSPLPGDGYTF. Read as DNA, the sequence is TGTGCCAGCTCACCTCTTCCAGGGGATGGCTACACCTTC.